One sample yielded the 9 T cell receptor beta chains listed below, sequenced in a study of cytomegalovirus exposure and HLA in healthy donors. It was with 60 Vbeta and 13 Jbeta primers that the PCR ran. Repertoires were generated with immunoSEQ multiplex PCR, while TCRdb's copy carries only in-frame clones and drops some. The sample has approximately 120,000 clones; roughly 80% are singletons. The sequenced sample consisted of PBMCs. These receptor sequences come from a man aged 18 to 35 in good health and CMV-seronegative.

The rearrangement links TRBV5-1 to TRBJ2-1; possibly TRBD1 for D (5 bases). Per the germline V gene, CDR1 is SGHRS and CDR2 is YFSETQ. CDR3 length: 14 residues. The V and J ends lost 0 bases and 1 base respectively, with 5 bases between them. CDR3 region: CASSLGQSYNEQFF. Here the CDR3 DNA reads TGCGCCAGCAGCTTGGGACAGTCCTACAATGAGCAGTTCTTC.

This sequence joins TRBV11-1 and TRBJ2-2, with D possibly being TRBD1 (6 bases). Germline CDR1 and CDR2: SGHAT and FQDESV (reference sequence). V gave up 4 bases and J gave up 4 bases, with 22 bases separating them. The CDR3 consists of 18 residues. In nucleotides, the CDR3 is TGTGCCAGCAGCTCTGGGGGCCACCGGGGCCGTGGCACCGGGGAGCTGTTTTTT. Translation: CASSSGGHRGRGTGELFF.

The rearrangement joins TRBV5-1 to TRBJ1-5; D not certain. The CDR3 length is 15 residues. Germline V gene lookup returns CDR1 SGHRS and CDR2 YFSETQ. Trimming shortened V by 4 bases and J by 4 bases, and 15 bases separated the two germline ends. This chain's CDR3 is CASSPTPSQNQPQHF. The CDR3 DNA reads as TGCGCCAGCAGCCCGACACCAAGTCAAAATCAGCCCCAGCATTTT.

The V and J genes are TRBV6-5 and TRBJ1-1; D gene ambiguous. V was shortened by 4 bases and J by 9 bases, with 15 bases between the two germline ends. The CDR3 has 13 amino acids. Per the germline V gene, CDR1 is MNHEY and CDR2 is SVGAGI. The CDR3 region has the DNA TGTGCCAGCAGTTCGGGTATTTTTGGTAAAGCTTTCTTT. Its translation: CASSSGIFGKAFF.

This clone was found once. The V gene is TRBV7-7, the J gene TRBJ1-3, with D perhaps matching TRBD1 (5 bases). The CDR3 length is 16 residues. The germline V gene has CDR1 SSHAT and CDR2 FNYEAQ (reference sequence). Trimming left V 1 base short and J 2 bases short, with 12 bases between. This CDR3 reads CASSLGRGSTGNTIYF. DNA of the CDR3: TGTGCCAGCAGCTTAGGACGGGGGAGTACTGGAAACACCATATATTTT.

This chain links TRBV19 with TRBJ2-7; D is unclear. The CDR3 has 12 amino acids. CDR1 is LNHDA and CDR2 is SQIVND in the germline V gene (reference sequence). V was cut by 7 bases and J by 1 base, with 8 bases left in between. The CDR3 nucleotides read TGTGCCAGTATGAGCCCTTCCTACGAGCAGTACTTC. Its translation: CASMSPSYEQYF.

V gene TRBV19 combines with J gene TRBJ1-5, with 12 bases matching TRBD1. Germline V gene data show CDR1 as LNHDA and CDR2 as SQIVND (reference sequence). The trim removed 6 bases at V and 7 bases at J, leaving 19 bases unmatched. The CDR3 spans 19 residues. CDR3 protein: CASRRNLGTGGSNNQPQHF. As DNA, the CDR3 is TGTGCCAGTAGGAGAAACTTAGGGACAGGGGGCTCGAACAACCAGCCCCAGCATTTT. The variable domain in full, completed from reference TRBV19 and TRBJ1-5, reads DGGITQSPKYLFRKEGQNVTLSCEQNLNHDAMYWYRQDPGQGLRLIYYSQIVNDFQKGDIAEGYSVSREKKESFPLTVTSAQKNPTAFYLCASRRNLGTGGSNNQPQHFGDGTRLSIL.

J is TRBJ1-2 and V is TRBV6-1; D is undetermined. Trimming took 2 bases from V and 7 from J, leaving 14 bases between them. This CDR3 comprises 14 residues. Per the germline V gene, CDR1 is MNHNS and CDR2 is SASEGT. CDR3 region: CASSEISTLSGYTF. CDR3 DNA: TGTGCCAGCAGTGAAATTTCGACTCTCTCTGGCTACACCTTC.

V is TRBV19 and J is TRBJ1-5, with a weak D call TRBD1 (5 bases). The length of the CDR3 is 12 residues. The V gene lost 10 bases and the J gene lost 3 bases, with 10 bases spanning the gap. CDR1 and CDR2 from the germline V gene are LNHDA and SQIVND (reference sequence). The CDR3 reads CATQGNNQPQHF. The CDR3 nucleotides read TGTGCCACTCAGGGTAACAATCAGCCCCAGCATTTT.